This T cell receptor beta chain was captured by sequencing in a study of radiotherapy plus CTLA-4 blockade in lung cancer. Study summary: Among patients, around 18% showed objective responses, and 30% to 35% had disease control.

Trimming took off 4 bases at V and 0 bases at J, with 13 bases between the two ends. The CDR3 has 16 amino acids. Per the germline V gene, CDR1 is SGHRS and CDR2 is YFSETQ. TCRdb's copy holds only in-frame clones and misses some; the assay was immunoSEQ multiplex PCR. Seen here are roughly 110,000 clones, approximately 87% observed once, and the top ten hold less than 2.5%. Study-level results: Per reports, early blood T cell clone dynamics, plus interferon-beta, forecast response most strongly. After treatment with radiotherapy plus ipilimumab, TCR clones that came from the tumor expanded in blood.

As regards this clone: Its specificity is not known.

Material: peripheral blood, obtained from a patient treated with radiotherapy plus ipilimumab. The chain employs TRBV5-1 and TRBJ2-2; D perhaps matches TRBD2 (6 bases). The origin of this receptor is a human donor with non-small cell lung cancer that progressed on radiotherapy plus ipilimumab. Some clones in this sample may be carry-over from other donors' samples. CDR3 region: CASSRVGGSNTGELFF. The CDR3 DNA follows: TGCGCCAGCAGCCGCGTCGGGGGTTCGAACACCGGGGAGCTGTTTTTT.